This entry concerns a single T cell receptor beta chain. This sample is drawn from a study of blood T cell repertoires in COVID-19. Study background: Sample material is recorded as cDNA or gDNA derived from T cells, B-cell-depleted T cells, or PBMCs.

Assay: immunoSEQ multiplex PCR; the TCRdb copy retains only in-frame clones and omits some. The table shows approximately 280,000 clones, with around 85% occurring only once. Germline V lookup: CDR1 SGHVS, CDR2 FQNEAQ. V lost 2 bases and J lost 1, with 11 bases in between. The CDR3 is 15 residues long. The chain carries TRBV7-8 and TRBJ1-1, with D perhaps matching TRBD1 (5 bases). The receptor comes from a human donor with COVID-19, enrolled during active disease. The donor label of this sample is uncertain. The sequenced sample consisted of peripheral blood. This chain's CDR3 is CASSLNVGPNTEAFF. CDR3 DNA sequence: TGTGCCAGCAGCTTAAACGTGGGGCCGAACACTGAAGCTTTCTTT.